This TCR beta chain was identified in a study of blood T cell repertoires in COVID-19. Between the trimmed V and J ends, which lost 4 bases and 1 base, there was a span of 7 bases. Germline V lookup: CDR1 MRHNA, CDR2 SNTAGT. The CDR3 is 13 amino acids. This table comes from immunoSEQ multiplex PCR, and its TCRdb copy is limited to in-frame clones, with some not included. The repertoire holds approximately 250,000 clones, approximately 86% seen once, with about 12% in the top ten. The sequence was obtained from an older woman with COVID-19, enrolled during active disease. The genes are TRBV6-4 and TRBJ1-1; possibly TRBD1 for D (5 bases). The specimen was peripheral blood. For the CDR3, the DNA is TGTGCCAGCAGTGCGACAGCGAACACTGAAGCTTTCTTT. It translates to CASSATANTEAFF.